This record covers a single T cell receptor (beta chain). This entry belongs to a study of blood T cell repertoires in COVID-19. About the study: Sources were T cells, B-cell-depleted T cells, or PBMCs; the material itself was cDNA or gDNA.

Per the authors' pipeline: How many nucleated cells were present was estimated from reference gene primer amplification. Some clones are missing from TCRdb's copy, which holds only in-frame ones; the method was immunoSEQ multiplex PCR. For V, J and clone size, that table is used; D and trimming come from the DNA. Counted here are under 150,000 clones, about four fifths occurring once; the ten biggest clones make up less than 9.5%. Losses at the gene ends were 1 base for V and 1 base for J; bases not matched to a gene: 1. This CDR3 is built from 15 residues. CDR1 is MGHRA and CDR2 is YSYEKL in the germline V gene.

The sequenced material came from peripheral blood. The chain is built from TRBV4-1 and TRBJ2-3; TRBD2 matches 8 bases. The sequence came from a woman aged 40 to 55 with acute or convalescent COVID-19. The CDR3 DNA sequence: TGCGCCAGCAGCCAAGGAGCGGGGGGCACAGATACGCAGTATTTT. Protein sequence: CASSQGAGGTDTQYF.